The sequence of this T cell receptor (beta chain) was determined in a study of CD8+ T cells in alopecia areata. Treatment: oral pan-JAK inhibitor, 5-10 mg twice daily. Samples from alopecia areata patients were lesional scalp punch biopsies and peripheral blood. Germline CDR1 is MNHEY and CDR2 is SMNVEV (reference sequence). The CDR3 spans 15 residues. V shed 4 bases, J shed 1 base, and the junction held 3 bases outside the gene matches. Investigators isolated RNA and reverse transcribed it into cDNA to act as the sequencing template. Sequencing used immunoSEQ multiplex PCR; TCRdb keeps in-frame clones, though not all of them. This repertoire shows around 120,000 clones, around 60% found once; its top ten account for around 5.7%.

The chain joins TRBV27 to TRBJ2-2, with 7 positions matching TRBD1. The sequencing here drew on CD4+ T cells sorted from blood, taken at week 4, from a patient treated with tofacitinib. The sequence was collected from a human donor with alopecia areata. The CDR3 bases are TGTGCCAGCAGTTCAGGGGGAGTGAACACCGGGGAGCTGTTTTTT. Amino acid sequence: CASSSGGVNTGELFF.